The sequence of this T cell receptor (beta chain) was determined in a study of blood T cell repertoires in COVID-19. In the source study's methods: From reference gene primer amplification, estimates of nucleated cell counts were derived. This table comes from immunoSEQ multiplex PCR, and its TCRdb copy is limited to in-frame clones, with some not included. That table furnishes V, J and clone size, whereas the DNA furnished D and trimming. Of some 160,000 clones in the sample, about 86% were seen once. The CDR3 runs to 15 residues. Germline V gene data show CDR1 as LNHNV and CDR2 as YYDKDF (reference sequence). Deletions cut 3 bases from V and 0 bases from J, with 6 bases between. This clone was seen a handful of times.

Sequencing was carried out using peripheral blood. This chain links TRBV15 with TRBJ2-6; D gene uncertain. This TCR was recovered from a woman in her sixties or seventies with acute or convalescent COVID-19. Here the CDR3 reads CATSSAVSGANVLTF. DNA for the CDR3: TGTGCCACCAGCAGCGCAGTCTCTGGGGCCAACGTCCTGACTTTC.